This T cell receptor beta chain was found in a study of T cell responses to AZD1222 COVID-19 vaccine (dated by TCRdb to 2020 to 2023). Broadly, across the study: AZD1222 recipients whose second dose came at about 4 weeks and those whose second dose came at about 12 weeks were combined into one group, since spike-specific TCR depth and breadth did not differ between the two schedules. TCR sequencing was performed for roughly 250 trial participants, of whom some 200 were given two doses of AZD1222 and about 25 were given two doses of MenACWY control vaccine. Trial participants were enrolled into age subgroups of 18-55, 56-69 and 70-plus years, which contained 148, 28 and 57 TCR-sequenced participants, respectively. Study-level results and caveats: Only six AZD1222 recipients were SARS-CoV-2 seropositive at baseline, limiting conclusions about previously exposed vaccinees. Nearly half of unique spike-specific TCRs reportedly recognized epitopes outside regions mutated in the B.1.351 and B.1.1.7 variants. Vaccine-associated CD4 TCRs spanned the whole spike protein, with dominant responses in regions 160-218 and 743-854. The 56-69-year group was small, and its depth increase did not reach significance, likely because of low power. After two AZD1222 doses, both the breadth and the depth of spike-specific TCRs were significantly higher than at day 0 and than in MenACWY recipients. Because no day 14 peak-response samples were available, repertoires were characterized only after the peak T cell response. Most participants were white British and females outnumbered males, and the authors suggested that clonal diversity may have been underestimated.

The V and J ends are trimmed by 4 bases and 4 bases, leaving 14 bases between them. For CDR1 and CDR2, the germline V gene lists SGHVS and FNYEAQ. The CDR3 goes from the cysteine to the phenylalanine over 15 residues. Just the 45-base CDR3 DNA is kept, in frame starting at base 1. The sample's time point label, decoded: baseline before first vaccination. The vaccinee samples were drawn from two UK trials, COV001 and COV002, one of which was a single-blind randomized controlled phase 2/3 trial testing AZD1222 (ChAdOx1 nCoV-19) in healthy adults. For TCRbeta chain sequencing, PBMC samples were collected from trial participants at day 0 and at day 28 after the second dose. A remark on this clone: Its antigen is still unknown. Per-base qualities were not stored, and no clone one base away is much larger.

The CDR3 regions of human TCRbeta chains were subjected to immunosequencing. Per the source publication's procedure: Repertoire TCRs were checked for matches against a reference library of SARS-CoV-2-specific TCRs that had been generated using the MIRA antigen-specificity platform. Breadth was defined as the fraction of unique TCRs that were SARS-CoV-2-associated. Depth was defined as the fraction of total T cells that were SARS-CoV-2-associated. Using the MIRA data, each spike-specific TCR was assigned both to the spike region to which the TCR was reactive and to a CD4 or CD8 class. Log10-transformed breadth and depth values were compared by one-way ANOVA with Sidak's multiple comparisons tests. Held by TCRdb, this immuneACCESS table contains in-frame sequences only and omits some clones. Under half of the omission traces to an unresolved V gene where checked; the cause of the rest is unknown. That table gives V, J and clone size, and the DNA gave D and trimming. This sample is represented by some 120,000 clones; 70% to 90% of them were singletons. Under 2% of the sample is taken by the ten largest.

The specimen was peripheral blood, collected on day 0 of AZD1222 vaccination. The chain was built from TRBV7-6 and TRBJ1-3, and possibly TRBD1, on 6 matching bases. The receptor was isolated from an adult in good health. This receptor carries the CDR3 CASSSMDSTGNTIYF. Read as DNA, the sequence is TGTGCCAGCAGCTCCATGGACAGTACGGGAAACACCATATATTTT. The reference TRBV7-6 and TRBJ1-3 proteins fill in what lies around the CDR3, so the full variable domain reads GAGVSQSPRYKVTKRGQDVALRCDPISGHVSLYWYRQALGQGPEFLTYFNYEAQQDKSGLPNDRFSAERPEGSISTLTIQRTEQRDSAMYRCASSSMDSTGNTIYFGEGSWLTVV.